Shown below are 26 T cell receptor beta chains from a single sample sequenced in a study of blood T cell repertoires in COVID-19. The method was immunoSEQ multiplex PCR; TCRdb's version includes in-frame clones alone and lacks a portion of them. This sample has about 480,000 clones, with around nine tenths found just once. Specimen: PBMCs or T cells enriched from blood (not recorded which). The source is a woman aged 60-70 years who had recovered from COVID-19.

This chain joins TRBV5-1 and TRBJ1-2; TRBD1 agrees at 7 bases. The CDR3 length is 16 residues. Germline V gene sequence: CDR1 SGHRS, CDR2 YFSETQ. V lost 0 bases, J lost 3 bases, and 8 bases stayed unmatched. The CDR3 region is CASSLEQGTGDYGYTF. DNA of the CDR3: TGCGCCAGCAGCTTGGAACAGGGTACAGGGGACTATGGCTACACCTTC.

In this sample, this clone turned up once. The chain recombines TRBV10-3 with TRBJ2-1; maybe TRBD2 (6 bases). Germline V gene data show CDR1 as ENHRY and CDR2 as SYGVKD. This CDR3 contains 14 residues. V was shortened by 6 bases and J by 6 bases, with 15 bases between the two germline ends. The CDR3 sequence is CAIRLPGTSNEQFF. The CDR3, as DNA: TGTGCCATCAGGCTACCCGGGACTTCCAATGAGCAGTTCTTC.

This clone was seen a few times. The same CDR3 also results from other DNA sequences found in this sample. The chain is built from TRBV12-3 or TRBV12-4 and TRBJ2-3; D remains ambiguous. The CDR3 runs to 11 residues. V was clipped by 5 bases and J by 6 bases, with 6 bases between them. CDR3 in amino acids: CASSQSDTQYF. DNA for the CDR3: TGTGCCAGCAGTCAGTCGGATACGCAGTATTTT.

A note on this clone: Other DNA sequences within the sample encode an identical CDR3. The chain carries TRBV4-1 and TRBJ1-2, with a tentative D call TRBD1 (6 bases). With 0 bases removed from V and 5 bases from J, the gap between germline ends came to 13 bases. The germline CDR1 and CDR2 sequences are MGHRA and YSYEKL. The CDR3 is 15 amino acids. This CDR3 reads CASSQDRGRGYGYTF. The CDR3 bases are TGCGCCAGCAGCCAAGATCGAGGCAGGGGTTATGGCTACACCTTC.

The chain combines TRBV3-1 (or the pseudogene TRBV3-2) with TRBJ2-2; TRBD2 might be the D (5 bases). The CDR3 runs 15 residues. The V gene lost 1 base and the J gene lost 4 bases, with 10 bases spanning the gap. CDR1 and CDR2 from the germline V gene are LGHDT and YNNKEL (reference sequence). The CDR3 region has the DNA TGTGCCAGCAGCCAAGCCCTAGCTCCCACCGGGGAGCTGTTTTTT. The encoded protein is CASSQALAPTGELFF.

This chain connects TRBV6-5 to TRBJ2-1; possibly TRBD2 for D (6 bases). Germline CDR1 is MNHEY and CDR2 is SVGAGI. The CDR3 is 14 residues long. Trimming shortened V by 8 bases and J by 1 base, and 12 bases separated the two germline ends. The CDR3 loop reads CASGASASYNEQFF. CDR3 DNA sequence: TGTGCCAGCGGCGCTAGCGCATCCTACAATGAGCAGTTCTTC.

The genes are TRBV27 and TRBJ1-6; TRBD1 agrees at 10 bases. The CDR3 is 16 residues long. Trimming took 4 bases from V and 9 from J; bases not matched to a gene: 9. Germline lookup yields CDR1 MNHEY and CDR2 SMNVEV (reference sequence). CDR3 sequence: CASSSRQGARGSPLHF. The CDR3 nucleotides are TGTGCCAGCAGTTCCAGACAGGGGGCAAGGGGTTCACCCCTCCACTTT.

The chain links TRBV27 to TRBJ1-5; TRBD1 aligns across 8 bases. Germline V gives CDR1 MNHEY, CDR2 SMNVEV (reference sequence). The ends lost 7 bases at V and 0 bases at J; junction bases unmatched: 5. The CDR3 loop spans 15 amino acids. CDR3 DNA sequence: TGTGCCAGCAATCCCAGGGGGCATAGCAATCAGCCCCAGCATTTT. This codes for CASNPRGHSNQPQHF.

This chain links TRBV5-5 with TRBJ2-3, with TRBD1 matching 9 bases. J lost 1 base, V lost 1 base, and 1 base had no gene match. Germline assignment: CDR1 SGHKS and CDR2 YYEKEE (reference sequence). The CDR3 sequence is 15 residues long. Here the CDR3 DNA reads TGTGCCAGCAGCTTGAGGGACAGGGGCACAGATACGCAGTATTTT. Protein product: CASSLRDRGTDTQYF.

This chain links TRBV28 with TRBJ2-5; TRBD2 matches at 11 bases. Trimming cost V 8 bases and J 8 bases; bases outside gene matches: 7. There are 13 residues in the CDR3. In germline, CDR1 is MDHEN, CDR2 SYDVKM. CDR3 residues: CASGLTSGETQYF. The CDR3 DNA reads TGTGCCAGCGGGCTGACTAGCGGGGAAACCCAGTACTTC.

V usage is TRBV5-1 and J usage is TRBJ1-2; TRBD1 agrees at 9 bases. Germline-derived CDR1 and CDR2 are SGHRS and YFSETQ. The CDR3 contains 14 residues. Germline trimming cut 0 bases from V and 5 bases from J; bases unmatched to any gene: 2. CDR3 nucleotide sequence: TGCGCCAGCAGCTTGGTAGGACAGGGGTATGGCTACACCTTC. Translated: CASSLVGQGYGYTF. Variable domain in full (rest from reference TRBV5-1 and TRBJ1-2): KAGVTQTPRYLIKTRGQQVTLSCSPISGHRSVSWYQQTPGQGLQFLFEYFSETQRNKGNFPGRFSGRQFSNSRSEMNVSTLELGDSALYLCASSLVGQGYGYTFGSGTRLTVV.

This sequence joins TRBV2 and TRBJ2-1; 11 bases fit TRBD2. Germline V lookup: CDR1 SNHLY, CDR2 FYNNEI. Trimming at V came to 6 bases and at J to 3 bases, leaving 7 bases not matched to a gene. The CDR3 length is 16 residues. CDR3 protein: CASSVRGLAVYNEQFF. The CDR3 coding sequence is TGTGCCAGCAGCGTAAGGGGACTAGCGGTCTACAATGAGCAGTTCTTC.

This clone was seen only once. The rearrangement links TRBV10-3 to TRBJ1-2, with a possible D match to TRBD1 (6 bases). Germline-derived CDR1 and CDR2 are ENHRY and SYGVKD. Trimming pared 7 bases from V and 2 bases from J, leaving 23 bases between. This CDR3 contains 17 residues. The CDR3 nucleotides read TGTGCCATCACCGCGACAGGCCCCTATGGATCCAACTATGGCTACACCTTC. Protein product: CAITATGPYGSNYGYTF.

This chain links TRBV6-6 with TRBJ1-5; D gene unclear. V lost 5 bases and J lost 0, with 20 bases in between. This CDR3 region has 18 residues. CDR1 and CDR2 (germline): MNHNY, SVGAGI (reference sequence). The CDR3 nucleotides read TGTGCCAGCAGTCCCGGGCCCCTTCTGGGGAGTAGCAATCAGCCCCAGCATTTT. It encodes CASSPGPLLGSSNQPQHF.

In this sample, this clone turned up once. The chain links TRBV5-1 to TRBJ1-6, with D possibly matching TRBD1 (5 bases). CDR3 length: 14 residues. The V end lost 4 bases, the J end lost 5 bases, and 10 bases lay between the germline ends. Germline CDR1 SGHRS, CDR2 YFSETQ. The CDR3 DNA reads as TGCGCCAGCAGCGGGACTACCAATAATTCACCCCTCCACTTT. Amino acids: CASSGTTNNSPLHF.

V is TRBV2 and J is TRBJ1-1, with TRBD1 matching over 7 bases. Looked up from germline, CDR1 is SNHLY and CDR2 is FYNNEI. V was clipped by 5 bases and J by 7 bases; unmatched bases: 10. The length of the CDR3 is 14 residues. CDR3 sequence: CASSLQGGLSEAFF. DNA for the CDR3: TGTGCCAGCAGTCTTCAGGGGGGCTTAAGTGAAGCTTTCTTT.

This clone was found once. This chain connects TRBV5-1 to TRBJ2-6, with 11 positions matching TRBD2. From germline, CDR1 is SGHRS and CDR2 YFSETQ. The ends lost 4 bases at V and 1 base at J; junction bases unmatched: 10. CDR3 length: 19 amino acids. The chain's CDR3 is CASSETSGVPLSGANVLTF. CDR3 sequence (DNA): TGCGCCAGCAGCGAGACTAGCGGGGTTCCTCTTTCTGGGGCCAACGTCCTGACTTTC.

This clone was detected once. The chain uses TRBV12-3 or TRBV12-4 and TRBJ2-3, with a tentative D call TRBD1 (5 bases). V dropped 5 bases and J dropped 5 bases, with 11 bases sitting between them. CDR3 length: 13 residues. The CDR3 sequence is CASSPIRGDTQYF. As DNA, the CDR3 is TGTGCCAGCAGTCCCATTAGGGGAGATACGCAGTATTTT.

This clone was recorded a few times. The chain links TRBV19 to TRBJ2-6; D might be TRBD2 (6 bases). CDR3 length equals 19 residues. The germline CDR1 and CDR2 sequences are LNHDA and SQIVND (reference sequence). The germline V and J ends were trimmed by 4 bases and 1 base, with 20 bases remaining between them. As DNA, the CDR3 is TGTGCCAGTAGTAACCCCTGGGCCTTCGGAGGGTCTGGGGCCAACGTCCTGACTTTC. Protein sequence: CASSNPWAFGGSGANVLTF.

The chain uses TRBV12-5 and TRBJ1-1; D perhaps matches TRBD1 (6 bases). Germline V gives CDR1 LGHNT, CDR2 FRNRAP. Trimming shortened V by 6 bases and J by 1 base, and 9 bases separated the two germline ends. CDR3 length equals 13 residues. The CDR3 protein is CASGSRGNTEAFF. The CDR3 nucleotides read TGTGCTAGTGGATCCAGGGGGAACACTGAAGCTTTCTTT.

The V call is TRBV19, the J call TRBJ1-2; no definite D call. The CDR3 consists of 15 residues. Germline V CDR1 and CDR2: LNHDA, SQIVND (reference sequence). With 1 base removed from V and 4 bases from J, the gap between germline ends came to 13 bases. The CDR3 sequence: CASSIGGYVGYGYTF. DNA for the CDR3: TGTGCCAGTAGTATAGGAGGGTACGTTGGCTATGGCTACACCTTC.

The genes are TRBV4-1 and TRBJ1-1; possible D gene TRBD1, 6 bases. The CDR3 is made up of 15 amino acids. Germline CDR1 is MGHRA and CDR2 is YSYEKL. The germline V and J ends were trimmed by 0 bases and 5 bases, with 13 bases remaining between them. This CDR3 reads CASSQEGSGVTEAFF. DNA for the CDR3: TGCGCCAGCAGCCAAGAGGGCTCAGGGGTAACTGAAGCTTTCTTT.

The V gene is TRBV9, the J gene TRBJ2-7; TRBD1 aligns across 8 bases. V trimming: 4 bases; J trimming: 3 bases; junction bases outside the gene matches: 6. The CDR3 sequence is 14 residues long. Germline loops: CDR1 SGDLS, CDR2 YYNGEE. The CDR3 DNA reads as TGTGCCAGCAGCCCTATGGACAGGGACTACGAGCAGTACTTC. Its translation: CASSPMDRDYEQYF.

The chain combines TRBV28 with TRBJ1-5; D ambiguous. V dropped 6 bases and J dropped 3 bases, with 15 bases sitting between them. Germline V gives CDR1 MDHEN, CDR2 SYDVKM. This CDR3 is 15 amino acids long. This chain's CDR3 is CASSLPDTFNQPQHF. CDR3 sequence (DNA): TGTGCCAGCAGCCTACCCGACACGTTCAATCAGCCCCAGCATTTT.

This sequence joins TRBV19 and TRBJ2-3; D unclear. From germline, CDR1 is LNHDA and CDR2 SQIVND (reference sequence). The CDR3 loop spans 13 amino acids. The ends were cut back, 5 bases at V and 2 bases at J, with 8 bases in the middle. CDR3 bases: TGTGCCAGTAGTTCACTCCTCACAGATACGCAGTATTTT. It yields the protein CASSSLLTDTQYF.

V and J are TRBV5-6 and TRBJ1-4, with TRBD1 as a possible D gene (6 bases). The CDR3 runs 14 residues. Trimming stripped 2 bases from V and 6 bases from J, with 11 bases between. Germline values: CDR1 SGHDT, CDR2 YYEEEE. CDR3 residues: CASSFQGKDEKLFF. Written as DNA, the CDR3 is TGTGCCAGCAGCTTTCAGGGGAAGGATGAAAAACTGTTTTTT.